The rows below give T cell receptor beta chains drawn from one sample of a study of blood T cell repertoires in COVID-19. Libraries were prepared by immunoSEQ multiplex PCR; TCRdb keeps only in-frame clonotypes and omits some of them. The sample has a few hundred thousand clones; around 88% are singletons. Specimen: peripheral blood. All receptors come from a woman aged 25 to 45 who had recovered from COVID-19. The CDR3 runs from the conserved cysteine through the conserved F or W. A D gene is named only where the DNA matches it firmly. Clone size appears in some rows only: once, few, many, or a class for an expanded clone.

abundance: -
j_gene: TRBJ1-2
d_gene: TRBD1
v_gene: TRBV28
CDR3nt: TGTGCCAGTATACAGGGGGGTCGTGGCTACACCTTC
CDR3aa: CASIQGGRGYTF

abundance: once
j_gene: TRBJ2-1
d_gene: -
v_gene: TRBV20-1
CDR3nt: TGCAGGGCCGGGCCGGGGGAGCAGTTCTTC
CDR3aa: CRAGPGEQFF

abundance: -
j_gene: TRBJ1-4
d_gene: -
v_gene: TRBV6-5
CDR3nt: TGTGCCAGCAAGAACAGTTTCGATGAAAAACTGTTTTTT
CDR3aa: CASKNSFDEKLFF

abundance: -
j_gene: TRBJ2-7
d_gene: -
v_gene: TRBV20-1
CDR3nt: TGCAGTGCTAGTTCTACAGGGTTCTACGAGCAGTACTTC
CDR3aa: CSASSTGFYEQYF

abundance: -
j_gene: TRBJ2-7
d_gene: TRBD1
v_gene: TRBV6-6
CDR3nt: TGTGCCAGCAGTTACGGGCCCCGGGACAGGGACTACGAGCAGTACTTC
CDR3aa: CASSYGPRDRDYEQYF

abundance: once
j_gene: TRBJ2-1
d_gene: TRBD2
v_gene: TRBV9
CDR3nt: TGTGCCAGCAGCGCCCGGGGGACTAGCGGGTTCAATGAGCAGTTCTTC
CDR3aa: CASSARGTSGFNEQFF

abundance: -
j_gene: TRBJ1-5
d_gene: -
v_gene: TRBV15
CDR3nt: TGTGCCACCAGCAGAGAGGGGTGGGGCGCCAATCAGCCCCAGCATTTT
CDR3aa: CATSREGWGANQPQHF

abundance: -
j_gene: TRBJ2-1
d_gene: -
v_gene: TRBV5-1
CDR3nt: TGCGCCAGCAGCTTTGGGCTAGCCTTCTACAATGAGCAGTTCTTC
CDR3aa: CASSFGLAFYNEQFF

abundance: -
j_gene: TRBJ1-5
d_gene: TRBD1
v_gene: TRBV4-2
CDR3nt: TGTGCCAGCAGCCACGAAAGACAGGGGGGAAATAGCAATCAGCCCCAGCATTTT
CDR3aa: CASSHERQGGNSNQPQHF

abundance: -
j_gene: TRBJ2-2
d_gene: TRBD2
v_gene: TRBV27
CDR3nt: TGTGCCAGCACCTGGGAGGGTGTTGGCACCGGGGAGCTGTTTTTT
CDR3aa: CASTWEGVGTGELFF

abundance: -
j_gene: TRBJ1-5
d_gene: -
v_gene: TRBV6-2/TRBV6-3
CDR3nt: TGTGCCAGCAGTTACCTCTTGGGACTGTTCAATCAGCCCCAGCATTTT
CDR3aa: CASSYLLGLFNQPQHF